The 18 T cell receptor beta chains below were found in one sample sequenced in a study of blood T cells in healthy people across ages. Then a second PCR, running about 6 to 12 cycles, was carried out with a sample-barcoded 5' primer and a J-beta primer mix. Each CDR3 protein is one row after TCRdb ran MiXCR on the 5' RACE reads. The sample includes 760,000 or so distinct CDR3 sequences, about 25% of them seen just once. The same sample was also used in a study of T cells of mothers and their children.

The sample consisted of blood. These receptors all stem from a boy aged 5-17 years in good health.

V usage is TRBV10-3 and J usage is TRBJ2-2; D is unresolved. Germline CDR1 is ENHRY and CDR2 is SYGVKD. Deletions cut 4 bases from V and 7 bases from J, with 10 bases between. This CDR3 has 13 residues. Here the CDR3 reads CAISGAGVGELFF. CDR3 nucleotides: TGTGCCATCAGTGGGGCCGGTGTCGGGGAGCTGTTTTTT.

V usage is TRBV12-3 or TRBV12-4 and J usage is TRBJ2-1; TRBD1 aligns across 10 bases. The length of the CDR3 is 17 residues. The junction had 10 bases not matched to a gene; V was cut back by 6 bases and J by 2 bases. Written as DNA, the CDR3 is TGTGCCAGCAGCCCGGGACAGGGGACAATCACCTACAATGAGCAGTTCTTC. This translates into CASSPGQGTITYNEQFF.

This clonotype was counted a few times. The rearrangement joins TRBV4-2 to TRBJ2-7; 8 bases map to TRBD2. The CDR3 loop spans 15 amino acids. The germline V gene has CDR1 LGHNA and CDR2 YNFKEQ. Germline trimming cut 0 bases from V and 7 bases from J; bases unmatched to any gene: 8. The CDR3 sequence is CASSQERRGVEEQYF. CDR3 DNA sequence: TGTGCCAGCAGCCAAGAGCGGCGGGGGGTCGAGGAGCAGTACTTC.

CDR3 loop: CASTFGGGSSYEQYF. The CDR3, as DNA: TGTGCCAGCACCTTTGGCGGGGGAAGCTCCTACGAGCAGTACTTC. V and J are TRBV7-2 and TRBJ2-7; 7 positions agree with TRBD2. Germline V gives CDR1 SGHTA, CDR2 FQGNSA. V shed 7 bases, J shed 0 bases, and the junction held 9 bases outside the gene matches. The CDR3 extends over 15 amino acids.

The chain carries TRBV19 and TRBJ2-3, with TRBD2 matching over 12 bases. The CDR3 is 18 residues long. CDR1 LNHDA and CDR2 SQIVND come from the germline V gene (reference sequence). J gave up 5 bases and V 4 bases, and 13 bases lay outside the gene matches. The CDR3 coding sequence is TGTGCCAGTAGTAGCAGGGGTCTAGCGGGAGGGCCCGAAGATACGCAGTATTTT. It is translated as CASSSRGLAGGPEDTQYF.

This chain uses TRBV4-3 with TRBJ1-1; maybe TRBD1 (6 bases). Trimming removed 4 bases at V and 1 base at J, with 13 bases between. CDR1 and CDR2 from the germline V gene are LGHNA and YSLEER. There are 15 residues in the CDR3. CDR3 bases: TGCGCCAGCAGCCTCAGCAGGGGTTCGAACACTGAAGCTTTCTTT. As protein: CASSLSRGSNTEAFF.

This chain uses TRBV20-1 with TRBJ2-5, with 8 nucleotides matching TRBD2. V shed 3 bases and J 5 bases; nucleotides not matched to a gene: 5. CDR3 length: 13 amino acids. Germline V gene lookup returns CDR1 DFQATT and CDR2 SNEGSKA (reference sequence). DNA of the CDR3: TGCAGTGCTAGCGGGGGGGCTCCTGAGACCCAGTACTTC. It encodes CSASGGAPETQYF.

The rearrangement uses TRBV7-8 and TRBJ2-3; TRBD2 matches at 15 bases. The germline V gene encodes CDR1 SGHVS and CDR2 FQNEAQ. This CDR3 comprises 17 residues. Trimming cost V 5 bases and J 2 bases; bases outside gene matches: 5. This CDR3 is CASSQGLAGGPTDTQYF. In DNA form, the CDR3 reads TGTGCCAGCAGCCAGGGACTAGCGGGGGGCCCCACAGATACGCAGTATTTT.

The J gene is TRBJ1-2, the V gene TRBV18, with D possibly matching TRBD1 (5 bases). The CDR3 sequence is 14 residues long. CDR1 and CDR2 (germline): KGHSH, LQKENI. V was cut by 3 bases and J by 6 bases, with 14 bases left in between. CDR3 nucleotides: TGTGCCAGCTCACCTCCATGGGGGGATAATGGCTACACCTTC. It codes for CASSPPWGDNGYTF.

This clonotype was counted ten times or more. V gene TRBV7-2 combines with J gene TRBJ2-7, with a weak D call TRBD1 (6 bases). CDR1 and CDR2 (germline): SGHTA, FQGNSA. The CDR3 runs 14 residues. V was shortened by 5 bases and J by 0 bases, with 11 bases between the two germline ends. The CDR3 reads CASSPRDTSYEQYF. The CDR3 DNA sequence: TGTGCCAGCAGCCCCCGGGACACCTCCTACGAGCAGTACTTC.

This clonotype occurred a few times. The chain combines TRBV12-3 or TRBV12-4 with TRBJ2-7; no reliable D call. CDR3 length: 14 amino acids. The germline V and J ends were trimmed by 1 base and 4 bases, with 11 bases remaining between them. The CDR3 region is CASSLVLASYEQYF. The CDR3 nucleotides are TGTGCCAGCAGTTTAGTTTTGGCGTCGTACGAGCAGTACTTC.

The CDR3 loop reads CASSYLRGNDEQYF. Written as DNA, the CDR3 is TGTGCCAGCAGTTACCTCAGGGGAAACGACGAGCAGTACTTC. The chain has TRBV6-6 and TRBJ2-7; D possibly corresponds to TRBD1 (6 bases). Germline V gene lookup returns CDR1 MNHNY and CDR2 SVGAGI (reference sequence). V dropped 2 bases and J dropped 5 bases, with 13 bases sitting between them. The CDR3 runs to 14 residues.

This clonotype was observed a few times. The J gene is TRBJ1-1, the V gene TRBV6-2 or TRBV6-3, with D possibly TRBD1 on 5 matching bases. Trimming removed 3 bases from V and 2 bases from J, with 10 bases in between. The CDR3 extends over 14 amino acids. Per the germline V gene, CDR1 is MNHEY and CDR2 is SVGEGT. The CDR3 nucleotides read TGTGCCAGCAGTTATGTCGGGGGAAACACTGAAGCTTTCTTT. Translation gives CASSYVGGNTEAFF.

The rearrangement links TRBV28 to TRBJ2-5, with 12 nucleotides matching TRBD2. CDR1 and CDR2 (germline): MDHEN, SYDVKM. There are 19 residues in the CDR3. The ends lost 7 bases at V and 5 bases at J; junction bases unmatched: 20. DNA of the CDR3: TGTGCCAGCAACATCCTCGGGCGACTAGCGGGAGTCCGGGCGGAGACCCAGTACTTC. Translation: CASNILGRLAGVRAETQYF. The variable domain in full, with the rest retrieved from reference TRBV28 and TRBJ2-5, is DVKVTQSSRYLVKRTGEKVFLECVQDMDHENMFWYRQDPGLGLRLIYFSYDVKMKEKGDIPEGYSVSREKKERFSLILESASTNQTSMYLCASNILGRLAGVRAETQYFGPGTRLLVL.

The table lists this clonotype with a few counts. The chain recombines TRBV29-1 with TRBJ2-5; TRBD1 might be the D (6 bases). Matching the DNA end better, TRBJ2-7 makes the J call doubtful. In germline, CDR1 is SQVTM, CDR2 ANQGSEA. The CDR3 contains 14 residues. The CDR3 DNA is TGCAGCGTTGAAGAGGGCAGTTCGACAGGCGAGCAGTACTTC. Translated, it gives CSVEEGSSTGEQYF.

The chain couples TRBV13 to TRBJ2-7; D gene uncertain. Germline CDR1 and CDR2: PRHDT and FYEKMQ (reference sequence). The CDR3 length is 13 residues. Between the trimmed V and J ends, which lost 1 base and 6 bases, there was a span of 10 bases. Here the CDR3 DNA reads TGTGCCAGCAGCTTAGCGCGTACGGTCGAGCAGTACTTC. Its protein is CASSLARTVEQYF.

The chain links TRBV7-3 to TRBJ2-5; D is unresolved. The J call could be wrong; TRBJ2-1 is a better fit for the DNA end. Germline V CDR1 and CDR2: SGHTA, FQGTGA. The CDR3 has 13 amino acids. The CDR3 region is CASSRQAANEQFF. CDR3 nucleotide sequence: TGTGCCAGCAGTCGACAAGCAGCCAATGAGCAGTTCTTC.

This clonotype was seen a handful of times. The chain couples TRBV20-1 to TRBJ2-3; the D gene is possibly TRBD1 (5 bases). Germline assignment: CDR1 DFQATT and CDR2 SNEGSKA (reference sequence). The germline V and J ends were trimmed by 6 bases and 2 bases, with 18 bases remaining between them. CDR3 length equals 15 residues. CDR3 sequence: CSAVDGQGYTDTQYF. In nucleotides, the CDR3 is TGCAGTGCCGTCGATGGGCAGGGCTACACAGATACGCAGTATTTT.